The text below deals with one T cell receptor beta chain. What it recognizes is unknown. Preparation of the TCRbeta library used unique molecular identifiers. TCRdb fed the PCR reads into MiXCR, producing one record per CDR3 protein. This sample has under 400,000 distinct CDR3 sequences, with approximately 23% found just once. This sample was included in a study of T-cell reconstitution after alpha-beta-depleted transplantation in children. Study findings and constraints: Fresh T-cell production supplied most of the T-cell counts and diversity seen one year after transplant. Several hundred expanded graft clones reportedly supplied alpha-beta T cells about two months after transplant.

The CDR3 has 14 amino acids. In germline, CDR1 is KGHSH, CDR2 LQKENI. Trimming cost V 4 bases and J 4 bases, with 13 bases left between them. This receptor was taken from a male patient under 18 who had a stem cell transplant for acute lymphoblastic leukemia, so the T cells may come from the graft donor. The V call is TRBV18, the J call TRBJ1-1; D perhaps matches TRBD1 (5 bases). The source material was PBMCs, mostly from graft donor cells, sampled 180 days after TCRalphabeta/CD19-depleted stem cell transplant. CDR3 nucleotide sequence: TGTGCCAGCTCACTGGGACGTACGACCACTGAAGCTTTCTTT. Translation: CASSLGRTTTEAFF.